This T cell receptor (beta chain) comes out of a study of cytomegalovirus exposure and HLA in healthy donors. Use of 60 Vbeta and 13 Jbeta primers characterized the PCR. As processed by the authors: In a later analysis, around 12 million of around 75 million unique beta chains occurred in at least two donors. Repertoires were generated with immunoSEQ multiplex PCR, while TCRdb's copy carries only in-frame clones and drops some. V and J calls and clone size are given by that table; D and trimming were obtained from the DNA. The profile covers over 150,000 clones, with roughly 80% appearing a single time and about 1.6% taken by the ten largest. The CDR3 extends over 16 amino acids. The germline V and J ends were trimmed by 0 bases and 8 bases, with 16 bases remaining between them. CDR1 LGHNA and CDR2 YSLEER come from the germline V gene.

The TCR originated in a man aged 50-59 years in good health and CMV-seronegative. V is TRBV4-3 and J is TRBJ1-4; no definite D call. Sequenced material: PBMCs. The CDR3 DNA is TGCGCCAGCAGCCAAGACTCAAGAGGTGTGCGGGAAAAACTGTTTTTT. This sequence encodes CASSQDSRGVREKLFF.